The table lists the clone carrying this TCR beta chain with a count of one. Only in-frame clones appear in the TCRdb table, and some are missing; sequencing was by immunoSEQ multiplex PCR. The sample includes about 180,000 clones, around nine tenths of them seen just once. The CDR3 covers 13 residues. With 2 bases removed from V and 8 bases from J, the gap between germline ends came to 11 bases. The germline gives CDR1 SGHNT, CDR2 YYREEE (reference sequence). The sample is drawn from a study of control samples from healthy donors and cancer patients. The receptor was derived from a man aged 25 to 40 in good health. Material for sequencing was blood. J is TRBJ2-1 and V is TRBV5-4; maybe TRBD2 (5 bases). The CDR3 is CASSLTSSDEQFF. In DNA form, the CDR3 reads TGTGCCAGCAGCTTAACTAGTTCCGATGAGCAGTTCTTC.